A single sample gave rise to the 21 T cell receptor beta chains below, sequenced in a study of OX40 agonist ivuxolimab in advanced cancers. Profiling relied on immunoSEQ multiplex PCR, and the TCRdb table lists in-frame clones only, not all of them. Here the sample spans more than 60,000 clones, 80% to 85% being singletons. Specimen: CD4+ or CD8+ T cells sorted from blood, collected in a trial of the OX40 agonist ivuxolimab. These TCRs come from an adult with an advanced solid tumor such as melanoma, head and neck, liver or kidney cancer.

The chain links TRBV11-3 to TRBJ2-1; 7 nucleotides agree with TRBD1. This CDR3 has 16 residues. V shed 6 bases, J shed 3 bases, and the junction held 11 bases outside the gene matches. Germline lookup yields CDR1 SGHNT and CDR2 YENEEA. The CDR3 here is CASRLRQGSNYNEQFF. The CDR3, as DNA: TGTGCCAGCAGATTACGACAGGGATCTAACTACAATGAGCAGTTCTTC.

This clone turned up a few times. The J gene is TRBJ1-4, the V gene TRBV28; D possibly corresponds to TRBD1 (6 bases). V lost 4 bases and J 9 bases, leaving 24 bases between the germline ends. The germline CDR1 and CDR2 sequences are MDHEN and SYDVKM. CDR3 length: 17 residues. CDR3 loop: CASSWGRGDGILQKLFF. The CDR3, as DNA: TGTGCCAGCAGTTGGGGGAGGGGGGACGGTATACTCCAAAAACTGTTTTTT.

The chain carries TRBV7-9 and TRBJ2-6, with TRBD2 matching 7 bases. The ends lost 7 bases at V and 2 bases at J; junction bases unmatched: 5. Germline assignment: CDR1 SEHNR and CDR2 FQNEAQ (reference sequence). The CDR3 runs to 15 residues. The CDR3 DNA reads as TGTGCCAGCACCCTGGGGGGGGCTGGGGCCAACGTCCTGACTTTC. Amino acids: CASTLGGAGANVLTF.

The chain links TRBV5-1 to TRBJ2-3; no clear D gene. CDR1 is SGHRS and CDR2 is YFSETQ in the germline V gene. This CDR3 spans 14 amino acids. Between the trimmed V and J ends, which lost 4 bases and 6 bases, there was a span of 15 bases. In DNA, the CDR3 is TGCGCCAGCAGCCCCGACCCACTTGGGGATACGCAGTATTTT. It yields the protein CASSPDPLGDTQYF.

The rearrangement links TRBV19 to TRBJ1-3; maybe TRBD1 (5 bases). Trimming took 5 bases from V and 4 from J, leaving 6 bases between them. Germline-derived CDR1 and CDR2 are LNHDA and SQIVND (reference sequence). CDR3 length equals 12 residues. CDR3 sequence (DNA): TGTGCCAGTAGTCACAGGGGAAACACCATATATTTT. Its protein is CASSHRGNTIYF.

This sequence joins TRBV15 and TRBJ1-1, with TRBD1 as a possible D gene (6 bases). Deletions cut 1 base from V and 1 base from J, with 13 bases between. The CDR3 covers 16 residues. The germline V gene encodes CDR1 LNHNV and CDR2 YYDKDF (reference sequence). For the CDR3, the DNA is TGTGCCACCAGCAGAGCTACAGGGACCCAGAACACTGAAGCTTTCTTT. This sequence encodes CATSRATGTQNTEAFF.

The chain links TRBV11-2 to TRBJ2-3; 7 bases are a match to TRBD2. The CDR3 has 13 residues. Looked up from germline, CDR1 is SGHAT and CDR2 is FQNNGV. With V trimmed by 8 bases and J by 6 bases, 8 bases remained unmatched. CDR3 region: CASLFAGEDTQYF. CDR3 nucleotide sequence: TGTGCCAGCCTGTTCGCGGGGGAGGATACGCAGTATTTT.

This sequence joins TRBV15 and TRBJ1-2; TRBD1 might be the D (6 bases). Germline CDR1 LNHNV, CDR2 YYDKDF (reference sequence). Trimming took 4 bases from V and 8 from J, leaving 11 bases between them. This CDR3 spans 12 amino acids. The CDR3 nucleotides are TGTGCCACCAGCAAGGACAGCGTAGGCTACACCTTC. It is translated as CATSKDSVGYTF.

The chain recombines TRBV19 with TRBJ1-5; unclear D gene. V lost 5 bases to trimming and J lost 3 bases, with 17 bases between them. The CDR3 covers 16 residues. CDR1 is LNHDA and CDR2 is SQIVND in the germline V gene (reference sequence). As DNA, the CDR3 is TGTGCCAGTAGTCTCGCGGGAGGGCGTAACAATCAGCCCCAGCATTTT. Translating it yields CASSLAGGRNNQPQHF.

The J gene is TRBJ2-2, the V gene TRBV4-1; 15 bases are shared with TRBD2. The CDR3 covers 19 residues. Losses at the gene ends were 4 bases for V and 8 bases for J; bases not matched to a gene: 14. In germline, CDR1 is MGHRA, CDR2 YSYEKL. The CDR3: CASSRDFPGLAGGVGELFF. The CDR3 DNA is TGCGCCAGCAGCCGAGACTTCCCGGGACTAGCGGGGGGAGTAGGGGAGCTGTTTTTT.

This clone was counted between two and nine times. This chain connects TRBV29-1 to TRBJ2-7, with 7 bases fitting TRBD1. Germline V gives CDR1 SQVTM, CDR2 ANQGSEA. Unmatched junction bases numbered 7, after V lost 5 bases and J lost 3 bases. The CDR3 contains 13 residues. The CDR3 sequence: CSVSQGVVYEQYF. In DNA, the CDR3 is TGCAGCGTTTCCCAGGGGGTGGTCTACGAGCAGTACTTC.

The J gene is TRBJ1-5, the V gene TRBV7-9, with 7 positions matching TRBD1. After removal of 2 bases from V and 7 bases from J, the junction contained 5 bases not matched to a gene. The CDR3 is made up of 14 amino acids. The germline V gene encodes CDR1 SEHNR and CDR2 FQNEAQ (reference sequence). The CDR3 loop reads CASSLTGVGQPQHF. The CDR3 DNA sequence: TGTGCCAGCAGCTTAACAGGGGTGGGACAGCCCCAGCATTTT. Looking up the rest from reference TRBV7-9 and TRBJ1-5 gives the full variable domain: DTGVSQNPRHKITKRGQNVTFRCDPISEHNRLYWYRQTLGQGPEFLTYFQNEAQLEKSRLLSDRFSAERPKGSFSTLEIQRTEQGDSAMYLCASSLTGVGQPQHFGDGTRLSIL.

The V call is TRBV29-1, the J call TRBJ1-6, with TRBD1 matching over 8 bases. The V gene's germline CDR1 is SQVTM and CDR2 ANQGSEA. This CDR3 has 15 amino acids. The V gene end was trimmed by 5 bases and the J gene end by 5 bases; junction bases not matched to a gene: 8. The CDR3 DNA reads TGCAGCGTTCACATGCCGGGACAGGATAATTCACCCCTCCACTTT. This sequence encodes CSVHMPGQDNSPLHF.

V gene TRBV7-8 combines with J gene TRBJ2-5, with 8 bases lining up with TRBD2. This CDR3 has 13 residues. CDR1 SGHVS and CDR2 FQNEAQ come from the germline V gene. The V segment lost 4 bases and the J segment 5 bases; nucleotides outside the gene matches: 3. CDR3 sequence reads: CASSSGGAETQYF. Written as DNA, the CDR3 is TGTGCCAGCAGCTCCGGGGGGGCGGAGACCCAGTACTTC.

The chain recombines TRBV6-1 with TRBJ2-4, with a tentative D call TRBD2 (6 bases). The CDR3 sequence is 12 residues long. The germline CDR1 and CDR2 sequences are MNHNS and SASEGT. With 4 bases removed from V and 7 bases from J, the gap between germline ends came to 8 bases. The CDR3 DNA reads as TGTGCCAGCAGTGGTGGAGGGAACATTCAGTACTTC. Translated, it gives CASSGGGNIQYF.

The chain carries TRBV30 and TRBJ2-1; D might be TRBD2 (6 bases). Germline CDR1 and CDR2: GTSNPN and SVGIG (reference sequence). The CDR3 length is 14 residues. The V and J ends lost 1 base and 7 bases respectively, with 14 bases between them. This CDR3 is CAWSGGEARNEQFF. The CDR3 coding sequence is TGTGCCTGGAGTGGCGGGGAGGCCCGGAATGAGCAGTTCTTC.

J is TRBJ2-3 and V is TRBV5-1, with 11 bases lining up with TRBD2. V was clipped by 0 bases and J by 3 bases; unmatched bases: 3. Germline CDR1 is SGHRS and CDR2 is YFSETQ. The CDR3 length is 16 residues. In nucleotides, the CDR3 is TGCGCCAGCAGCTTGGGGTCTAGCGGGGGGACAGATACGCAGTATTTT. It translates to CASSLGSSGGTDTQYF.

This clone was seen only once. The gene calls are TRBV29-1 and TRBJ1-2, with TRBD1 as a possible D gene (6 bases). V was pared by 4 bases and J by 4 bases, with 13 bases between. The CDR3 runs 13 residues. CDR1 and CDR2 (germline): SQVTM, ANQGSEA. The CDR3 sequence: CSVVQGLPYGYTF. The CDR3 coding sequence is TGCAGCGTTGTCCAGGGGCTCCCCTATGGCTACACCTTC.

This chain uses TRBV7-9 with TRBJ1-1; no reliable D call. This CDR3 spans 14 amino acids. The V gene's germline CDR1 is SEHNR and CDR2 FQNEAQ (reference sequence). Trimming left V 3 bases short and J 0 bases short, with 8 bases between. The CDR3 nucleotides are TGTGCCAGCAGCTTGAGCAGTATGAACACTGAAGCTTTCTTT. Translating gives CASSLSSMNTEAFF.

The chain combines TRBV6-4 with TRBJ2-2, with D perhaps TRBD2 (6 bases). In germline, CDR1 is MRHNA, CDR2 SNTAGT. V was cut by 9 bases and J by 4 bases, with 12 bases left in between. The CDR3 contains 13 residues. In nucleotides, the CDR3 is TGTGCCAGGGGGCAGGGAGGCACCGGGGAGCTGTTTTTT. This sequence encodes CARGQGGTGELFF.

The V call is TRBV7-6, the J call TRBJ2-2; 7 bases align to TRBD2. From germline, CDR1 is SGHVS and CDR2 FNYEAQ. The CDR3 consists of 15 residues. The V and J ends lost 3 bases and 5 bases, in that order; junction bases with no gene match: 6. The CDR3 sequence is CASSLGQGGTGELFF. The CDR3 DNA reads TGTGCCAGCAGCTTGGGGCAGGGAGGGACCGGGGAGCTGTTTTTT.